The 30 T cell receptor delta chains given below trace back to one sample, sequenced in a study of gamma-delta chains in newborns, infants, children (dated by TCRdb to the late 2010s). The sample was run on an Illumina MiSeq. With CATT, TCRdb called clones again from the public reads; duplicate DNA rows were later joined. This sample lists 6,500 to 9,000 delta-chain clones; around 1.6% were detected once. Around 8% of the sample goes to the ten largest clones. Sequenced: blood. The source is a child who was a newborn, infant or young child, either healthy, febrile or measles-vaccinated (not recorded which).

For this clone: TCRdb attributes to this sequence the protein of a much larger clone, which differs from the DNA translation at residue 3; a read error is likely, and the protein displayed is translated from the DNA. V usage is TRDV2 and J usage is TRDJ3; TRDD3 aligns across 8 bases. CDR3 length equals 19 residues. Looked up from germline, CDR1 is GEAIGNYY and CDR2 is EKD. This CDR3 reads CARDKVLGVGSWDTRQMFF. CDR3 DNA: TGTGCCCGTGACAAAGTACTGGGGGTTGGCTCCTGGGACACCCGACAGATGTTTTTC.

For this clone: The mismatch at residue 4 between this DNA's translation and the TCRdb protein of a much larger clone likely reflects a read error; the protein shown is translated from the DNA. This sequence joins TRDV2 and TRDJ3, with D unclear. The CDR3 contains 16 residues. Per germline, CDR1 GEAIGNYY and CDR2 EKD. The CDR3 region has the DNA TGTGCCTGTGGCACCTTTAGCTCCTGGGACACCCGACAGATGTTTTTC. Its protein is CACGTFSSWDTRQMFF.

This clone was picked up a small number of times. TCRdb assigns this DNA the protein of a much larger clone, which departs from its translation at residue 12; this likely reflects a read error, and the protein shown comes from translating the DNA. The chain carries TRDV3 and TRDJ1; 12 bases agree with TRDD3. CDR3 size: 18 residues. The V gene end was trimmed by 3 bases and the J gene end by 0 bases; junction bases not matched to a gene: 14. Germline-derived CDR1 and CDR2 are TVYSNPD and GDNSRS (reference sequence). CDR3 protein: CAFLLLGDTKAHTDKLIF. CDR3 bases: TGTGCCTTCCTCCTACTGGGGGATACCAAGGCGCACACCGATAAACTCATCTTT.

This clone has a handful of counts. TCRdb attributes to this sequence the protein of a much larger clone, which differs from the DNA translation at residue 10; a read error is likely, and the protein displayed is translated from the DNA. The chain employs TRDV2 and TRDJ3; 11 bases align to TRDD3. The V gene end was trimmed by 0 bases and the J gene end by 0 bases; junction bases not matched to a gene: 3. The CDR3 has 19 residues. The germline gives CDR1 GEAIGNYY, CDR2 EKD. This CDR3 is CACDTAGGYISWDTRQMFF. Written as DNA, the CDR3 is TGTGCCTGTGACACCGCTGGGGGATACATCTCCTGGGACACCCGACAGATGTTTTTC.

This clone came up a few times. This same CDR3 is encoded by further DNA sequences in the sample. This sequence joins TRDV1 and TRDJ1; 7 bases agree with TRDD3. The V gene end was trimmed by 2 bases and the J gene end by 0 bases; junction bases not matched to a gene: 15. Germline V gives CDR1 TSWWSYY, CDR2 QGS. The CDR3 has 19 amino acids. CDR3 amino acids: CALGEARLRIRWYTDKLIF. DNA of the CDR3: TGTGCTCTTGGGGAAGCTCGCTTAAGGATACGGTGGTACACCGATAAACTCATCTTT.

By share, this clone ranks as medium-sized. The chain is built from TRDV1 and TRDJ1; D is unclear. CDR3 size: 18 residues. Trimming left V 1 base short and J 4 bases short, with 22 bases between. The germline V gene encodes CDR1 TSWWSYY and CDR2 QGS. CDR3 bases: TGTGCTCTTGGGGAACCAAGGAACTGCCCTTACTTCGTCGATAAACTCATCTTT. Its protein product is CALGEPRNCPYFVDKLIF.

This clone came up a few times. This may come from a read error, since a much larger clone is one base off. Other nucleotide sequences in the sample specify the same CDR3. The V gene is TRDV2, the J gene TRDJ3; 9 bases map to TRDD3. Germline assignment: CDR1 GEAIGNYY and CDR2 EKD. Trimming cost V 3 bases and J 0 bases; bases outside gene matches: 23. The CDR3 has 24 residues. The DNA of the CDR3 is TGTGCCTGTGACCCGGTTCTTACTGGGGGAACCTATCCCTCAAGCTCCTGGGACACCCGACAGATGTTTTTC. Residues: CACDPVLTGGTYPSSSWDTRQMFF.

This clone was observed a few times. The junction shows a germline mismatch at one end, possibly a read error. Other DNA sequences in this specimen translate into the identical CDR3. The CDR3 DNA follows: TGCGCTCTTGGGGAACTAGTCCAGCACTGGGGGATACCGCGCTGGGACACCCGACAGATGTTTTTC. Its protein product is CALGELVQHWGIPRWDTRQMFF. The rearrangement links TRDV1 to TRDJ3; TRDD3 matches at 12 bases. From germline, CDR1 is TSWWSYY and CDR2 QGS. The CDR3 has 22 residues.

On this clone itself: Additional DNA sequences in this sample encode the identical CDR3. The chain carries TRDV1 and TRDJ1, with D tentatively TRDD2 (6 bases). With 0 bases removed from V and 1 base from J, the gap between germline ends came to 24 bases. The CDR3 runs 20 residues. Germline values: CDR1 TSWWSYY, CDR2 QGS. The CDR3 DNA is TGTGCTCTTGGGGAACTTCCTACGTCACTTATACCTGCACCCACCGATAAACTCATCTTT. This codes for CALGELPTSLIPAPTDKLIF.

In its sample, this clone was seen a few times. This rearrangement joins TRDV1 to TRDJ1; D may be TRDD3 (5 bases). The CDR3 spans 19 residues. Trimming shortened V by 6 bases and J by 3 bases, and 29 bases separated the two germline ends. In germline, CDR1 is TSWWSYY, CDR2 QGS. This CDR3 is CALGCNGLRLGEYADKLIF. The CDR3 nucleotides read TGTGCTCTTGGTTGCAATGGGTTACGTCTGGGAGAGTACGCCGATAAACTCATCTTT.

By sample share, this clone is medium-sized (0.01 to 0.1%). V usage is TRDV2 and J usage is TRDJ1; TRDD3 matches at 10 bases. The V and J ends lost 3 bases and 2 bases, in that order; junction bases with no gene match: 5. Germline V CDR1 and CDR2: GEAIGNYY, EKD. There are 15 residues in the CDR3. The DNA for the CDR3 is TGTGCCTGTGACGCTCTACTGGGGGATACCGATAAACTCATCTTT. It specifies CACDALLGDTDKLIF.

This clone has a handful of counts. The TCRdb protein fails to match the DNA translation at residue 12; the protein reported here was translated from the DNA. The rearrangement links TRDV1 to TRDJ1, with 13 bases lining up with TRDD3. V was clipped by 2 bases and J by 3 bases; unmatched bases: 6. This CDR3 contains 17 residues. Germline CDR1 is TSWWSYY and CDR2 is QGS. CDR3 bases: TGTGCTCTTGGGGAATCACCTACTGGGGGATACGCCGATAAACTCATCTTT. The encoded protein is CALGESPTGGYADKLIF.

About this clone itself: The TCRdb protein, from a much larger clone, departs from this DNA's translation at residue 4, likely by read error; the protein shown derives from the DNA. The rearrangement uses TRDV1 and TRDJ1; 13 positions agree with TRDD3. V was clipped by 8 bases and J by 0 bases; unmatched bases: 18. The germline V gene encodes CDR1 TSWWSYY and CDR2 QGS. The CDR3 length is 20 residues. The CDR3 coding sequence is TGTGCTCTTTATTCTACTGGGGGATACGCTACCCCAACAAACACCGATAAACTCATCTTT. This encodes CALYSTGGYATPTNTDKLIF.

In its sample, this clone is medium-sized. The identical CDR3 is also encoded by other nucleotide sequences in the sample. V is TRDV1 and J is TRDJ1; the D is unclear. This CDR3 contains 17 residues. The germline V gene encodes CDR1 TSWWSYY and CDR2 QGS. The V end lost 1 base, the J end lost 0 bases, and 15 bases lay between the germline ends. The CDR3, as DNA: TGTGCTCTTGGGGAACGATCTGCTCCTCATTACACCGATAAACTCATCTTT. Its protein is CALGERSAPHYTDKLIF.

The chain carries TRDV1 and TRDJ1; 8 bases match TRDD3. The CDR3 has 17 residues. V lost 0 bases to trimming and J lost 0 bases; unmatched junction nucleotides: 6. The germline V gene encodes CDR1 TSWWSYY and CDR2 QGS. The CDR3 coding sequence is TGTGCTCTTGGGGAACTAGGGATACGCCTGTACACCGATAAACTCATCTTT. Its translation: CALGELGIRLYTDKLIF.

This clone has at least ten counts. The chain couples TRDV1 to TRDJ1, with TRDD3 matching over 8 bases. The J segment lost 0 bases and the V segment lost 0 bases, leaving 15 bases of the junction unmatched. The CDR3 has 20 amino acids. Germline CDR1 TSWWSYY, CDR2 QGS. CDR3 sequence (DNA): TGTGCTCTTGGGGAACTTCTTCCGATTACTGGGGGGACATACACCGATAAACTCATCTTT. This gives the protein CALGELLPITGGTYTDKLIF.

A few counts support this clone. The protein held in TCRdb is that of a much larger clone and does not match this DNA's translation at residue 3, likely because of a read error; the protein shown is translated from the DNA. The chain links TRDV1 to TRDJ1, with D possibly being TRDD3 (6 bases). This CDR3 region has 16 residues. Germline CDR1 and CDR2: TSWWSYY and QGS. The CDR3: CAPGERGFHFTDKLIF. The DNA of the CDR3 is TGTGCTCCTGGGGAACGGGGTTTCCACTTTACCGATAAACTCATCTTT.

Worth noting for this clone: The TCRdb record carries a much larger clone's protein, which differs from this DNA's translation at residue 10; a read error is the likely cause, and the protein listed here is the DNA translation. This chain joins TRDV2 and TRDJ1; D remains ambiguous. The V gene lost 0 bases and the J gene lost 3 bases, with 13 bases spanning the gap. Germline V gene data show CDR1 as GEAIGNYY and CDR2 as EKD. This CDR3 spans 15 amino acids. CDR3 sequence (DNA): TGTGCCTGTGACACCGGAGGTACGTACGCCGATAAACTCATCTTT. This gives the protein CACDTGGTYADKLIF.

As regards this clone: The protein held in TCRdb is that of a much larger clone and does not match this DNA's translation at residue 8, likely because of a read error; the protein shown is translated from the DNA. This sequence joins TRDV2 and TRDJ1, with 7 bases matching TRDD3. The CDR3 is 16 residues long. The germline V gene encodes CDR1 GEAIGNYY and CDR2 EKD. V lost 0 bases and J lost 2; bases outside the gene matches: 8. The CDR3 region is CACDTVEQGDTDKLIF. The CDR3 region has the DNA TGTGCCTGTGACACCGTAGAACAGGGGGATACCGATAAACTCATCTTT.

As regards this clone: The translation of this DNA and the TCRdb protein of a much larger clone differ at residue 13, probably owing to a read error; the protein shown here is translated from the DNA. The V call is TRDV2, the J call TRDJ3; 7 positions agree with TRDD3. Germline CDR1 is GEAIGNYY and CDR2 is EKD. This CDR3 spans 18 amino acids. The CDR3 is CACDTGGYGPWDSRQMFF. In nucleotides, the CDR3 is TGTGCCTGTGACACCGGTGGATACGGGCCCTGGGACAGCCGACAGATGTTTTTC.

This clone is medium-sized (0.01 to 0.1%) in the sample. This sample includes further DNA sequences coding for the same CDR3. This rearrangement joins TRDV2 to TRDJ3; no reliable D call. Germline V lookup: CDR1 GEAIGNYY, CDR2 EKD. CDR3 length: 18 amino acids. V was shortened by 1 base and J by 0 bases, with 12 bases between the two germline ends. The CDR3 bases are TGTGCCTGTGACACGGCGGGGCCTAGCTCCTGGGACACCCGACAGATGTTTTTC. Protein sequence: CACDTAGPSSWDTRQMFF.

Points on this clone: Different DNA sequences within this sample yield the same CDR3. The V call is TRDV1, the J call TRDJ1; 9 nucleotides line up with TRDD3. The V segment lost 1 base and the J segment 0 bases; nucleotides outside the gene matches: 6. The CDR3 extends over 17 amino acids. The germline V gene encodes CDR1 TSWWSYY and CDR2 QGS. The CDR3 nucleotides are TGTGCTCTTGGGGAACGTCTGGGGGATCCGTACACCGATAAACTCATCTTT. Protein sequence: CALGERLGDPYTDKLIF.

A few counts support this clone. It is likely a read error: a sequence one base away is far more abundant. Other DNA sequences from this sample encode an identical CDR3 as well. The chain joins TRDV2 to TRDJ1, with D uncertain. Trimming shortened V by 4 bases and J by 0 bases, and 11 bases separated the two germline ends. Germline loops: CDR1 GEAIGNYY, CDR2 EKD. The CDR3 covers 14 residues. CDR3 in DNA: TGTGCCTGTGATACCGTAGGGTACACCGATAAACTCATCTTT. It specifies CACDTVGYTDKLIF.

This clone came up a few times. Compared with germline, one end of the junction differs, possibly owing to a read error. The chain joins TRDV1 to TRDJ1; TRDD3 agrees at 7 bases. Germline V gene lookup returns CDR1 TSWWSYY and CDR2 QGS. The CDR3 is 23 amino acids. CDR3 residues: CALGDCSRLCNGGHAYVTDKHIF. CDR3 sequence (DNA): TGTGCTCTTGGGGACTGTTCCCGTCTTTGTAATGGGGGACACGCGTATGTCACCGATAAACACATCTTT.

On this clone itself: TCRdb records a much larger clone's protein for this DNA, with a difference at residue 5 that likely arises from a read error; the protein given is the translation of the DNA. The chain is built from TRDV1 and TRDJ1; D ambiguous. Germline CDR1 is TSWWSYY and CDR2 is QGS. This CDR3 comprises 20 residues. V lost 4 bases and J 0 bases, leaving 27 bases between the germline ends. CDR3 bases: TGTGCTCTTGGGGGAAAGGACACTACGTCGGTGGGCGCGTACACCGATAAACTCATCTTT. Amino acids: CALGGKDTTSVGAYTDKLIF.

This clone was seen a few times. The protein TCRdb gives is from a much larger clone and does not agree with this DNA's translation at residue 3, likely a read error; the protein shown here comes from the DNA. V and J are TRDV1 and TRDJ1; D is possibly TRDD3 (6 bases). Per the germline V gene, CDR1 is TSWWSYY and CDR2 is QGS. The CDR3 runs to 17 residues. The CDR3 spells CAPGASPYPLGTYKLIF. In DNA form, the CDR3 reads TGTGCTCCTGGGGCCTCTCCCTACCCATTGGGGACCTATAAACTCATCTTT.

In this sample, this clone is medium-sized. This rearrangement joins TRDV1 to TRDJ1, with 10 bases identical to TRDD3. Germline lookup yields CDR1 TSWWSYY and CDR2 QGS. V was pared by 0 bases and J by 4 bases, with 14 bases of the junction left unmatched. The CDR3 totals 19 residues. This chain's CDR3 is CALGELSARYWGMVDKLIF. The DNA of the CDR3 is TGTGCTCTTGGGGAACTCAGCGCTCGGTACTGGGGGATGGTCGATAAACTCATCTTT.

Comment on this clone: TCRdb pairs this DNA with a much larger clone's protein that differs at residue 8, likely a read error; the protein shown was translated from the DNA. The J gene is TRDJ1, the V gene TRDV2, with 8 bases that match TRDD3. This CDR3 has 15 residues. J was trimmed by 1 base and V by 1 base; bases with no gene match: 4. Germline-derived CDR1 and CDR2 are GEAIGNYY and EKD. CDR3 sequence: CACDTGGCATDKLIF. The DNA for the CDR3 is TGTGCCTGTGACACTGGGGGATGCGCCACCGATAAACTCATCTTT.

On this clone itself: The likely explanation is a read error, given a far larger clone one base away. Other DNA sequences of this sample code for an identical CDR3. The DNA for the CDR3 is TGCGCCTGTGACACCGTGGGGGATTTTAGCTGGGACACCCGACAGATGTTTTTC. It specifies CACDTVGDFSWDTRQMFF. The chain combines TRDV2 with TRDJ3, with TRDD3 identical over 8 bases. The CDR3 runs 18 residues. CDR1 is GEAIGNYY, CDR2 EKD, per germline.

Sample share makes this clone medium-sized. Here the CDR3 DNA reads TGTGCCTGTGACACGACTGGATGGAGCTCCTGGGACACCCGACAGATGTTTTTC. Translation: CACDTTGWSSWDTRQMFF. The rearrangement uses TRDV2 and TRDJ3; perhaps TRDD3 as D (5 bases). CDR3 length: 18 residues. The V end lost 1 base, the J end lost 0 bases, and 12 bases lay between the germline ends. CDR1 is GEAIGNYY and CDR2 is EKD in the germline V gene.